Given below is one T cell receptor (beta chain) in context. V lost 5 bases, J lost 4 bases, and 12 bases stayed unmatched. The V gene's germline CDR1 is SGHTA and CDR2 FQGNSA. The CDR3 has 17 residues. Next came a second PCR, run for about 7 to 12 cycles, which used a sample-barcoded 5' primer along with a J-beta primer mix. Researchers report that a template-switch adaptor with 12 random nucleotides tagged each cDNA molecule. TCRdb processed the 5' RACE reads anew with MiXCR; each CDR3 protein has one entry. The data hold approximately 850,000 distinct CDR3 sequences, with around 43% observed a single time. This entry belongs to a study of blood T cells in healthy people across ages.

Specimen: blood. The chain is built from TRBV7-2 and TRBJ2-3; TRBD2 matches 10 bases. The TCR sequence derives from a man in his fifties or sixties in good health. The CDR3 nucleotides read TGTGCCAGCAGCCCCACCCCGCGAGGGACTAGCGCAGATACGCAGTATTTT. The encoded protein is CASSPTPRGTSADTQYF.